A single sample is the source of the 11 T cell receptor beta chains below, sequenced in a study of STAT5B mutations in CD4+ large granular lymphocyte leukemia. Repertoires were generated with immunoSEQ multiplex PCR, while TCRdb's copy carries only in-frame clones and drops some. Of about 38,000 clones in the sample, over 75% were seen once. The sequenced sample was CD4+ T cells from blood buffy coats. These receptors were obtained from a human donor in good health.

Note on this clone: Other DNA sequences within the sample encode an identical CDR3. The chain uses TRBV18 and TRBJ2-3; TRBD2 matches at 7 bases. CDR3 length equals 14 residues. The V segment lost 0 bases and the J segment 3 bases; nucleotides outside the gene matches: 0. CDR1 and CDR2 from the germline V gene are KGHSH and LQKENI. The CDR3 nucleotides are TGTGCCAGCTCACCACCGGGGGGGACAGATACGCAGTATTTT. This encodes CASSPPGGTDTQYF. Full variable domain (missing parts from reference TRBV18 and TRBJ2-3): NAGVMQNPRHLVRRRGQEARLRCSPMKGHSHVYWYRQLPEEGLKFMVYLQKENIIDESGMPKERFSAEFPKEGPSILRIQQVVRGDSAAYFCASSPPGGTDTQYFGPGTRLTVL.

V gene TRBV5-1 combines with J gene TRBJ2-2; a weak D match, TRBD1 (6 bases). The CDR3 consists of 16 residues. Germline loops: CDR1 SGHRS, CDR2 YFSETQ. The V end was cut by 4 bases, the J end by 0 bases, with 13 bases between. CDR3: CASSTGQTANTGELFF. Here the CDR3 DNA reads TGCGCCAGCAGCACGGGACAAACGGCGAACACCGGGGAGCTGTTTTTT.

The count of this clone is one. The gene calls are TRBV6-6 and TRBJ2-3; D is unclear. Germline values: CDR1 MNHNY, CDR2 SVGAGI (reference sequence). This CDR3 spans 12 amino acids. V was clipped by 6 bases and J by 0 bases, with 4 bases between them. This chain's CDR3 is CASRPSTDTQYF. Written as DNA, the CDR3 is TGTGCCAGCAGACCTAGCACAGATACGCAGTATTTT.

The CDR3 here is CATSSGGQPFSGNTIYF. CDR3 sequence (DNA): TGTGCCACCAGCAGTGGGGGACAGCCTTTCTCTGGAAACACCATATATTTT. The chain carries TRBV15 and TRBJ1-3, with TRBD1 identical over 7 bases. V lost 3 bases, J lost 0 bases, and 8 bases stayed unmatched. Germline V gives CDR1 LNHNV, CDR2 YYDKDF (reference sequence). This CDR3 region has 17 residues.

The chain links TRBV30 to TRBJ2-7; D possibly uses TRBD1 or TRBD2 (5 bases each). The V gene's germline CDR1 is GTSNPN and CDR2 SVGIG (reference sequence). V was cut by 3 bases and J by 3 bases, with 9 bases left in between. This CDR3 spans 12 amino acids. This chain's CDR3 is CAWRGRNYEQYF. CDR3 coding DNA: TGTGCCTGGAGGGGACGGAACTACGAGCAGTACTTC.

The chain recombines TRBV2 with TRBJ1-4; 8 bases fit TRBD1. J gave up 8 bases and V 5 bases, and 10 bases lay outside the gene matches. The CDR3 is 15 residues long. The V gene's germline CDR1 is SNHLY and CDR2 FYNNEI. The CDR3 loop reads CASSSGQGWGEKLFF. In DNA form, the CDR3 reads TGTGCCAGCAGTTCCGGACAGGGATGGGGGGAAAAACTGTTTTTT.

This clone was detected a few times. The rearrangement joins TRBV10-3 to TRBJ2-7, with 9 bases fitting TRBD1. The CDR3 totals 15 residues. J was trimmed by 5 bases and V by 3 bases; bases with no gene match: 8. Germline loops: CDR1 ENHRY, CDR2 SYGVKD. CDR3 amino acids: CAISEKGDRDHEQYF. CDR3 DNA sequence: TGTGCCATCAGTGAAAAGGGGGACAGGGACCACGAGCAGTACTTC.

This chain links TRBV4-2 with TRBJ1-4; 9 bases agree with TRBD1. The trim removed 3 bases at V and 1 base at J, leaving 9 bases unmatched. Germline-derived CDR1 and CDR2 are LGHNA and YNFKEQ. The CDR3 covers 18 residues. Here the CDR3 DNA reads TGTGCCAGCAGCCACCGCGGACAGGGGATAGGAACTAATGAAAAACTGTTTTTT. Amino acid sequence: CASSHRGQGIGTNEKLFF.

V usage is TRBV5-1 and J usage is TRBJ1-2; 8 nucleotides align to TRBD1. CDR1 and CDR2 (germline): SGHRS, YFSETQ. The length of the CDR3 is 13 residues. J lost 8 bases, V lost 4 bases, and 7 bases had no gene match. DNA for the CDR3: TGCGCCAGCAGCCCGACAGGGGAGAGAGGCTACACCTTC. As protein: CASSPTGERGYTF.

This rearrangement joins TRBV15 to TRBJ1-1; no firm D call. The germline CDR1 and CDR2 sequences are LNHNV and YYDKDF (reference sequence). The CDR3 spans 14 residues. V lost 2 bases, J lost 3 bases, and 10 bases lay in between. CDR3: CATSRWAGDTEAFF. CDR3 in DNA: TGTGCCACCAGCAGATGGGCAGGAGACACTGAAGCTTTCTTT.

The rearrangement links TRBV5-1 to TRBJ2-3; no clear D gene. V was cut by 0 bases and J by 1 base, with 6 bases left in between. The CDR3 has 14 amino acids. Germline V gene lookup returns CDR1 SGHRS and CDR2 YFSETQ. The CDR3 protein is CASSLDVRTDTQYF. The DNA for the CDR3 is TGCGCCAGCAGCTTGGACGTCCGCACAGATACGCAGTATTTT.